This paragraph reports one T cell receptor (beta chain). Antigen unknown. The data stem from a study of cytomegalovirus exposure and HLA in healthy donors. Points from the study as a whole: It was reportedly the case that the classifier diagnosed cytomegalovirus status with high specificity and sensitivity. In a later analysis, V- and J-gene trimming of beta chains associated with a DCLRE1C missense variant, replicated independently.

The germline V gene has CDR1 MDHEN and CDR2 SYDVKM. Trimming removed 6 bases from V and 3 bases from J, with 15 bases in between. This CDR3 has 14 residues. PCR involved 60 Vbeta and 13 Jbeta primers. Sequencing was performed with immunoSEQ multiplex PCR; in TCRdb, only in-frame clones are kept and a portion is missing. Of roughly 180,000 clones in the sample, nearly 80% were seen once. The V and J genes are TRBV28 and TRBJ2-7, with a tentative D call TRBD2 (5 bases). What was sequenced was PBMCs. The receptor's source is a man aged 45-65 years in good health and CMV-seropositive. The CDR3: CASSLTDGVYEQYF. The CDR3 nucleotides are TGTGCCAGCAGCCTTACGGACGGGGTCTACGAGCAGTACTTC.